One and the same sample provided the 2 T cell receptor beta chains below, sequenced in a study of graft-versus-host responses after intestinal transplantation. Measured with immunoSEQ multiplex PCR; TCRdb has only the in-frame clones, and not every one. The repertoire holds under 150,000 clones, with approximately 92% as singletons. The antigens of these receptors remain unknown. The sample consisted of unstimulated CD4+ T cells sorted from spleen or lymph node cells, taken before intestinal transplant. All receptors derive from a human donor who received an intestinal transplant.

This rearrangement joins TRBV5-8 to TRBJ1-5; unclear D gene. V gave up 0 bases and J gave up 5 bases, with 6 bases separating them. The CDR3 is 13 amino acids. Germline V gives CDR1 SGHTS, CDR2 YDEGEE. The CDR3 region has the DNA TGTGCCAGCAGCTTGGGCAGCTATCAGCCCCAGCATTTT. It translates to CASSLGSYQPQHF. The entire variable domain, with the rest obtained from reference TRBV5-8 and TRBJ1-5, is as follows: EAGVTQSPTHLIKTRGQQATLRCSPISGHTSVYWYQQALGLGLQFLLWYDEGEERNRGNFPPRFSGRQFPNYSSELNVNALELEDSALYLCASSLGSYQPQHFGDGTRLSIL.

This chain uses TRBV6-1 with TRBJ2-7, with D tentatively TRBD2 (6 bases). The CDR3 spans 14 residues. Per the germline V gene, CDR1 is MNHNS and CDR2 is SASEGT. Trimming removed 4 bases from V and 2 bases from J, with 12 bases in between. The CDR3 is CASSGRDVAYEQYF. CDR3 DNA: TGTGCCAGCAGTGGGCGGGACGTAGCCTACGAGCAGTACTTC.